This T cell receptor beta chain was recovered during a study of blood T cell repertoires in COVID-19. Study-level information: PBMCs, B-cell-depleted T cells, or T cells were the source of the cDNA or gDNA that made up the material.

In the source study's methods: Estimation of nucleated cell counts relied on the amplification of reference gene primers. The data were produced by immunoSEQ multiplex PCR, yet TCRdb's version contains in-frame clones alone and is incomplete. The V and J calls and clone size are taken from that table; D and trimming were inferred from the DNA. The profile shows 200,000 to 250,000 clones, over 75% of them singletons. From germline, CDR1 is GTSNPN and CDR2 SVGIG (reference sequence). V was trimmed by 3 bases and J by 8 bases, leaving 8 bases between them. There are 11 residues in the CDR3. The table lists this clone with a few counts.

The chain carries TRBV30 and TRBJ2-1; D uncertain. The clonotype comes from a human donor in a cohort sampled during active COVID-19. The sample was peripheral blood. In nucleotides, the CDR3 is TGTGCCTGGAGCCTAGAGTATGAGCAGTTCTTC. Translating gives CAWSLEYEQFF.